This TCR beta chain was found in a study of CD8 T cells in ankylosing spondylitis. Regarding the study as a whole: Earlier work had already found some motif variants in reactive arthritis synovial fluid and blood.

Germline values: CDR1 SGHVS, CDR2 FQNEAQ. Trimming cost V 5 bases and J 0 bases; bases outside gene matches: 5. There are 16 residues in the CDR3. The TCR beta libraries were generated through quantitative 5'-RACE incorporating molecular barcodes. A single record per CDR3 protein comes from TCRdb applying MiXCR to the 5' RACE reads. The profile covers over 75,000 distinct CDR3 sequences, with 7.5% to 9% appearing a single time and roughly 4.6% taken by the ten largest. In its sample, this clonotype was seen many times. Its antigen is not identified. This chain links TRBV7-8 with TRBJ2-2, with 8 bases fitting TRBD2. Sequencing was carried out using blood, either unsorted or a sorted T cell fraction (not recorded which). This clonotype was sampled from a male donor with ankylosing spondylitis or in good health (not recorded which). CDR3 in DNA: TGTGCCAGCAGCCCATTAGCGGGACCGAACACCGGGGAGCTGTTTTTT. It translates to CASSPLAGPNTGELFF.